The clone carrying this T cell receptor (beta chain) was found many times. The template for TCR beta VDJ and CDR3 sequence profiling was genomic DNA. TCRdb used MiXCR to reprocess the reads, holding one entry per CDR3 protein. The table shows under 250,000 distinct CDR3 sequences, with roughly half occurring only once. An expansion of CD8+CD57+ cells by flow cytometry had been shown in patients chosen for sequencing. The data are from a study of CD8+CD57+ T cells in acquired aplastic anemia. Study in general: When averaged, DNA from sorted CD4+ and CD8+ cells came to approximately 3.2 ug.

In germline, CDR1 is SGHTA, CDR2 FQGTGA. The CDR3 length is 16 residues. Deletions cut 2 bases from V and 2 bases from J, with 13 bases between. The sequence came from a human donor with aplastic anemia. Sequencing input: sorted CD4+, CD8+, or CD8+CD57+ T cells (not recorded which) from PBMCs. The rearrangement joins TRBV7-3 to TRBJ2-1; weak D call: TRBD1 (6 bases). CDR3 sequence: CASSLPPGAAYNEQFF. The CDR3 nucleotides are TGTGCCAGCAGCTTACCGCCAGGGGCGGCCTACAATGAGCAGTTCTTC.